The entry that follows covers one TCR beta chain sequence. Its specificity is not known. Enrollment shut out patients with autoimmune disease history or systemic immunosuppression. Profiled with immunoSEQ multiplex PCR; TCRdb holds only in-frame clones, not every one. The table includes tens of thousands of clones, around 85% detected once. The source of the sample is a study of OX40 agonist ivuxolimab in advanced cancers. Overall study: The patients received ivuxolimab by intravenous route every 2 weeks at 0.01 to 10 mg/kg. Study-level findings and limits: The study did not work out the antigen specificity of the expanded peripheral T cells. Some patients who did not respond also had low normalized T-cell clonal expansion.

The CDR3 is 15 amino acids. CDR1 SGHAT and CDR2 FQDESV come from the germline V gene (reference sequence). The germline V and J ends were trimmed by 1 base and 5 bases, with 11 bases remaining between them. J is TRBJ2-2 and V is TRBV11-1; no definite D call. The input for sequencing was CD4+ or CD8+ T cells sorted from blood, taken in a trial of the OX40 agonist ivuxolimab. The TCR sequence derives from an adult with an advanced solid tumor such as melanoma, head and neck, liver or kidney cancer. The CDR3 region has the DNA TGTGCCAGCAGCTTAGAGGGCAGCGTAACCGGGGAGCTGTTTTTT. It encodes CASSLEGSVTGELFF.